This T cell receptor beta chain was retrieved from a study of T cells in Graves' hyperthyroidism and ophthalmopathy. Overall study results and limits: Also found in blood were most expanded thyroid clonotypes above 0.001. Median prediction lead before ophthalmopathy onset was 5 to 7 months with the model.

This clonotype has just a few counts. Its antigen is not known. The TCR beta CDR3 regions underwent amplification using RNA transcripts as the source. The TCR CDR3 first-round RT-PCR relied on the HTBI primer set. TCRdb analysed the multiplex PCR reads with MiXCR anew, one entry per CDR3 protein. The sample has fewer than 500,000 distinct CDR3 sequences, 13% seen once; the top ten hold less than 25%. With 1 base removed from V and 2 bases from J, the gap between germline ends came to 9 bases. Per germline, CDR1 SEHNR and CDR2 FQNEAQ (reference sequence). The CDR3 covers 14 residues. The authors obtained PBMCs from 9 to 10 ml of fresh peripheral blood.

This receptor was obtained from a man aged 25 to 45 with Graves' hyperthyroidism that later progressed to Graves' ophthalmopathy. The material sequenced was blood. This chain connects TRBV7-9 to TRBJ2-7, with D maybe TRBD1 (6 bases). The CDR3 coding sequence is TGTGCCAGCAGCTTAGAGGGGGTTGCCTACGAGCAGTACTTC. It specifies CASSLEGVAYEQYF.